This T cell receptor beta chain was sequenced in a study of CD8 T cell repertoires and HIV-1 epitope variants. Turning to the study itself: Twenty-five autologous and known Gag and Nef epitope variant peptides each stimulated T cells separately. Controls were a CMV, EBV and flu peptide pool, Ebola AY9 negative control, and no-peptide well. Regarding the study as a whole: Nef KF9 drew about 5 clonotypes and HW9 one, without TAALDMSHF responses. Most of the nine antigen-specific clonotypes appeared cross-reactive to autologous or escape variants.

Germline values: CDR1 LGHNA, CDR2 YSLEER. The CDR3 spans 14 residues. V was pared by 0 bases and J by 11 bases, with 13 bases between. Details on this clone: What it binds is unknown.

Measured with immunoSEQ multiplex PCR; TCRdb has only the in-frame clones, and not every one. Of under 100,000 clones listed, approximately 70% were seen once; the top ten hold around 24%. Sequencing was carried out using uncultured baseline CD8+ T cells from peripheral blood mononuclear cells (PBMCs). This chain joins TRBV4-3 and TRBJ1-4; D not resolved. The TCR originated in a male donor with HIV. CDR3 DNA sequence: TGCGCCAGCAGCCAAGATGGGGAGTCTGTTAAACTGTTTTTT. It is translated as CASSQDGESVKLFF.